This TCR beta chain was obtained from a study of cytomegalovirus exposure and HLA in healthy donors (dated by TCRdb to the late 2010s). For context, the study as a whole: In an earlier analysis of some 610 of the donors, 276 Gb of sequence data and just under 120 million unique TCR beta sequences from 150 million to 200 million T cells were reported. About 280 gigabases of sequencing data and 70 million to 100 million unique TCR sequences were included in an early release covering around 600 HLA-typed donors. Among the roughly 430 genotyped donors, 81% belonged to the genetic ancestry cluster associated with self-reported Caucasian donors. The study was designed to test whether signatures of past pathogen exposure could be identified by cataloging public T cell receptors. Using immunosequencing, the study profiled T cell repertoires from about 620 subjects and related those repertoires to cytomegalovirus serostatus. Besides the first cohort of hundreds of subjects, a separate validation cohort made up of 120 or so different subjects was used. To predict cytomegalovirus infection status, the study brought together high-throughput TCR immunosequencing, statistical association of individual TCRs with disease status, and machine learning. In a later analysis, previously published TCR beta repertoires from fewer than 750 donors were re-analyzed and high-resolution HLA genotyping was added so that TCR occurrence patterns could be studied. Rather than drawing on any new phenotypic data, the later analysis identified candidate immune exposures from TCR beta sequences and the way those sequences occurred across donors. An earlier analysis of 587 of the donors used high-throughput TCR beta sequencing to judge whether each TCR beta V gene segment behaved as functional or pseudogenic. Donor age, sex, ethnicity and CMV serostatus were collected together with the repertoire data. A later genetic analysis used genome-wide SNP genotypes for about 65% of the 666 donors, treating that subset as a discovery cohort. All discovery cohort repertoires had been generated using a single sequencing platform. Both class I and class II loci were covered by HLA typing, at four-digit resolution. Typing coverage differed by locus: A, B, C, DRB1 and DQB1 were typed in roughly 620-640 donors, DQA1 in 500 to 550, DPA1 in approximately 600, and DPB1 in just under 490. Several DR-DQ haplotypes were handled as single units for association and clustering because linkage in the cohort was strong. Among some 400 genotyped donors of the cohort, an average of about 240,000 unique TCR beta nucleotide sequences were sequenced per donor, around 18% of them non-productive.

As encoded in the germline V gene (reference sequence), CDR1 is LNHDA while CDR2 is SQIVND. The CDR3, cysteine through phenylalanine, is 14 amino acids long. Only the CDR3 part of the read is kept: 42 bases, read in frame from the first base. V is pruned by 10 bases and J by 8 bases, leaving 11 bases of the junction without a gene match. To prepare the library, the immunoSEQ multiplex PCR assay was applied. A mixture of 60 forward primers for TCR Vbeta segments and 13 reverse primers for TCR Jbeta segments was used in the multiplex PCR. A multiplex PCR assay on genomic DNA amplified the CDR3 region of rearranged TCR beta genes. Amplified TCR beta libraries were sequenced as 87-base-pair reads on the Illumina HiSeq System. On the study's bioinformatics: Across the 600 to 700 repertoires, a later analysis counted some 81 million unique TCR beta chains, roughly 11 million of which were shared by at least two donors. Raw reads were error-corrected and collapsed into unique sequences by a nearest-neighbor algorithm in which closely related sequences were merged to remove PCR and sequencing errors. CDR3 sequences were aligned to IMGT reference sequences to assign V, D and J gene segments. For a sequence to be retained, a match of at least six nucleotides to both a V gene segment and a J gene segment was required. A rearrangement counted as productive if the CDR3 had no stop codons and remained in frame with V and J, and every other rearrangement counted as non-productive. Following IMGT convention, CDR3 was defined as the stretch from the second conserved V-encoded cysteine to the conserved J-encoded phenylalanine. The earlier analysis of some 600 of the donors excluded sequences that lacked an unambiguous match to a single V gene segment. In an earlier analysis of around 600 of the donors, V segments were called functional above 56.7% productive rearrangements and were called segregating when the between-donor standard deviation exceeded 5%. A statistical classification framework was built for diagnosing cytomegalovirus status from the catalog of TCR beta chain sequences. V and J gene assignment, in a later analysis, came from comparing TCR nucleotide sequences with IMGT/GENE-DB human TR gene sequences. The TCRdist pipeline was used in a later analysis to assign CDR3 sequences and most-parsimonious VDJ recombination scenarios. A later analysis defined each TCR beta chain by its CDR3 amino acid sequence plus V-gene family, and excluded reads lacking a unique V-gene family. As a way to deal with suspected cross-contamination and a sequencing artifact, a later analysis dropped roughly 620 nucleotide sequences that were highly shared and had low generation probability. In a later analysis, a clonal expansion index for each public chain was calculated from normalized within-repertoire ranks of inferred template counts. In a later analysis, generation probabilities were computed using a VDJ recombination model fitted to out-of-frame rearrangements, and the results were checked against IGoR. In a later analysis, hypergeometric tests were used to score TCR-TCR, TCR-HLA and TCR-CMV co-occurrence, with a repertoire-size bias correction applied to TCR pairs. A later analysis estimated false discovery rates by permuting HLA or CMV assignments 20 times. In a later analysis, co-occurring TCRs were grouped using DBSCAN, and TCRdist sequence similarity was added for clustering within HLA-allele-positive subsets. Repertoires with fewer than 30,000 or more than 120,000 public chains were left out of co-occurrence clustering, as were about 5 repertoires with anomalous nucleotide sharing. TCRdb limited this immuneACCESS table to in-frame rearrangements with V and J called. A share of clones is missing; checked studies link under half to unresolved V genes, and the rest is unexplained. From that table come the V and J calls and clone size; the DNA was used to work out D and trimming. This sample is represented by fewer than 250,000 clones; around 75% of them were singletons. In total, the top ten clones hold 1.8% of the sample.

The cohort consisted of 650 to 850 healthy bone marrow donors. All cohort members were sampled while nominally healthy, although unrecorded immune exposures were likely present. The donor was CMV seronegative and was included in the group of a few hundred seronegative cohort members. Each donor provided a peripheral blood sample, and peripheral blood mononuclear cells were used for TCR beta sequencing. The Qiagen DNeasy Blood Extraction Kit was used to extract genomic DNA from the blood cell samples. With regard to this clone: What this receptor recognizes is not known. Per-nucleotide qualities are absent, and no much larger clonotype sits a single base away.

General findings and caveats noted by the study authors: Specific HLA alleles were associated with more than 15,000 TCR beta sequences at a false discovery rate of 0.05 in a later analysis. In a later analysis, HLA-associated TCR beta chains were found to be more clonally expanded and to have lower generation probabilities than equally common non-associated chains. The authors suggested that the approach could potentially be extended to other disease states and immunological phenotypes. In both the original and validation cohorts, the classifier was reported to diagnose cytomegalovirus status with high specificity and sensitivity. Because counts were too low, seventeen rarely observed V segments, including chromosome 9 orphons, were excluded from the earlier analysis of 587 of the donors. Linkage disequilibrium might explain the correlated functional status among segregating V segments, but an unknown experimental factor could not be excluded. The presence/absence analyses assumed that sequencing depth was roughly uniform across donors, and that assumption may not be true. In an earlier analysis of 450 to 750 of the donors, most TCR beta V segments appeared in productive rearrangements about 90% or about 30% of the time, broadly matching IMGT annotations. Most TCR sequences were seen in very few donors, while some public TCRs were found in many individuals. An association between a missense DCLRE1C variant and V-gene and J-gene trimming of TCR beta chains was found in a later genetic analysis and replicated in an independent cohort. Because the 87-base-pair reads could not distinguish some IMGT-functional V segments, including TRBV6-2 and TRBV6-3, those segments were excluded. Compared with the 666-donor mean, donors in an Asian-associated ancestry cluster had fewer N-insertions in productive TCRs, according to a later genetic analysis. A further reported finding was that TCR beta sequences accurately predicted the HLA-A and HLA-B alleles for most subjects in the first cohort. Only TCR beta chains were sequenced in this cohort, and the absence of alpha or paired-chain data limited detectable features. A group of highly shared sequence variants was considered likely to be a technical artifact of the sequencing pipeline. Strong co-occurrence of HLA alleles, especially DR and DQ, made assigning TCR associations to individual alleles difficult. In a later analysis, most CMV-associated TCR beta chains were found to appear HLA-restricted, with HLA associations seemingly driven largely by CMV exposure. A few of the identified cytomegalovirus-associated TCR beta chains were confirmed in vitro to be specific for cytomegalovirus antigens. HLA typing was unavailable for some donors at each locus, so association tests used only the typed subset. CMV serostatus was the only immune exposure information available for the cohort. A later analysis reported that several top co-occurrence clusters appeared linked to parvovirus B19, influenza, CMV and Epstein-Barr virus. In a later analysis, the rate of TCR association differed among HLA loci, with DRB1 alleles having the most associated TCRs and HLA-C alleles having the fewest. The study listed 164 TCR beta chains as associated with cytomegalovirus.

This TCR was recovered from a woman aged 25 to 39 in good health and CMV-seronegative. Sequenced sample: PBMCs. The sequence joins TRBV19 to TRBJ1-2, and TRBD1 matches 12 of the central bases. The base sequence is TGTGCCACCCTCCCGGGACAGGGGGCGGGGGGCTACACCTTC. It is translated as CATLPGQGAGGYTF. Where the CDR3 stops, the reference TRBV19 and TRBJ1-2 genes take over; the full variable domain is DGGITQSPKYLFRKEGQNVTLSCEQNLNHDAMYWYRQDPGQGLRLIYYSQIVNDFQKGDIAEGYSVSREKKESFPLTVTSAQKNPTAFYLCATLPGQGAGGYTFGSGTRLTVV.